What follows is one TCR beta chain and its context. The entry originates in a study of blood T cell repertoires in COVID-19. Whole-study context: Acute and convalescent COVID-19 specimens originated in the United States, Italy and Spain. PBMCs, B-cell-depleted T cells, or T cells were the source of the cDNA or gDNA that made up the material.

Per the study methods: Estimated nucleated cell counts came from reference gene primer amplification. TCRdb's table, derived via immunoSEQ multiplex PCR, lists solely in-frame clones and lacks some. The DNA was the basis for D and trimming; V, J and clone size are from that table. The sample shows roughly 63,000 clones, about 87% of them seen only once. After removal of 5 bases from V and 7 bases from J, the junction contained 4 bases not matched to a gene. There are 13 residues in the CDR3. From germline, CDR1 is MDHEN and CDR2 SYDVKM. Sequencing was performed on peripheral blood. The receptor's source is a man in his fifties or sixties with acute or convalescent COVID-19. This sequence joins TRBV28 and TRBJ1-2; 10 nucleotides line up with TRBD1. DNA for the CDR3: TGTGCCAGCAGTACCCGGGACAGGGGTGGCTACACCTTC. Encoded protein: CASSTRDRGGYTF.